A selection of T cell receptor beta chains follows, all from one sample in a study of chemoradiotherapy in HPV16-positive cancers. Profiled with immunoSEQ multiplex PCR; TCRdb holds only in-frame clones, not every one. The table lists about 32,000 clones, approximately 90% of them singletons. Sequencing used blood, obtained from a patient who underwent chemoradiotherapy. The receptors originated from a human donor with HPV-associated anogenital cancer. Each CDR3 is given with its conserved first and last residue. A D gene is named only where the DNA matches it firmly. For some rows the clone size is stated as once, few or many, or as a class when expanded; others skip it.

>13|-|-|TRBV5-4|TRBJ2-3
TGTGCCAGCAGCCACTGGGGAACAGATACGCAGTATTTT
CASSHWGTDTQYF
>13|-|-|TRBV23-1|TRBJ1-5
TGCGCCCCAGGGCAGGTGGCTTTGTTGACCCAGCATTTT
CAPGQVALLTQHF
>16|-|once|TRBV28|TRBJ1-3
TGTGCCAGCAGTTTAACCCAGGGCCCTCCTGGAAACACCATATATTTT
CASSLTQGPPGNTIYF
>15|-|few|TRBV19|TRBJ1-4
TGTGCCAGTAGTAACGGACGTCTAACTAATGAAAAACTGTTTTTT
CASSNGRLTNEKLFF
>15|-|-|TRBV27|TRBJ2-7
TGTGCCAGCACGCAGGCCAGTTCTTACTCCTACGAGCAGTACTTC
CASTQASSYSYEQYF
>16|-|-|TRBV5-1|TRBJ2-5
TGCGCCAGCAGCTTGATTCCGGCGGCTGGTCGGGGAGCCCAGTACTTC
CASSLIPAAGRGAQYF
>13|-|-|TRBV28|TRBJ1-2
TGTGCCAGCGGTCGGGGAGGAAACTATGGCTACACCTTC
CASGRGGNYGYTF
>15|-|-|TRBV6-1|TRBJ1-2
TGTGCCAGCAGTGAAGATGGGAAGGGTATCTATGGCTACACCTTC
CASSEDGKGIYGYTF
>14|TRBD1|-|TRBV13|TRBJ2-1
TGTGCCAGCAGCCCCCGGGACAGGTACAATGAGCAGTTCTTC
CASSPRDRYNEQFF
>15|TRBD1|-|TRBV27|TRBJ1-2
TGTGCCAGCAGTTCCGGACAGGGAGGGTGGTATGGCTACACCTTC
CASSSGQGGWYGYTF
>19|-|-|TRBV7-9|TRBJ2-3
TGTGCCAGCAGTTCCACCCTAACTAGCCTAGGGCTTCGAACAGATACGCAGTATTTT
CASSSTLTSLGLRTDTQYF
>17|TRBD2|-|TRBV18|TRBJ2-1
TGTGCCAGCTCGCCCCCCGGGCTAGCGGGAGGGACCAATGAGCAGTTCTTC
CASSPPGLAGGTNEQFF
>13|-|-|TRBV29-1|TRBJ2-2
TGCAGCGTGGTACTGGGACCCCCCGGGGAGCTGTTTTTT
CSVVLGPPGELFF
>16|TRBD1|once|TRBV5-8|TRBJ2-4
TGTGCCAGCAGCTTGGTGGGGGACAGTTCTAAAAACATTCAGTACTTC
CASSLVGDSSKNIQYF
>15|TRBD1|-|TRBV7-2|TRBJ2-5
TGTGCCAGCAGCCTGATGGGGACAGGGAAAGAGACCCAGTACTTC
CASSLMGTGKETQYF
>18|-|once|TRBV5-4|TRBJ2-3
TGTGCCAGCAGCTCGGGCAGGGAGATCGGTACTAGCACAGATACGCAGTATTTT
CASSSGREIGTSTDTQYF
>13|-|-|TRBV5-6|TRBJ1-1
TGTGCCAGCACAATCTGGATGAACACTGAAGCTTTCTTT
CASTIWMNTEAFF
>14|-|-|TRBV27|TRBJ2-5
TGTGCCAGCAAGTTGGGGGGGGCCTTGGAGACCCAGTACTTC
CASKLGGALETQYF
>13|-|-|TRBV6-1|TRBJ1-2
TGTGCCAGCAGTGAATCCGGTAAATACGGCTACACCTTC
CASSESGKYGYTF
>16|TRBD1|-|TRBV18|TRBJ2-7
TGTGCCAGCTCACCACCGTTAACAGGGGCCCCCTACGAGCAGTACTTC
CASSPPLTGAPYEQYF
>17|TRBD1|once|TRBV5-4|TRBJ1-6
TGTGCCAGCGCTCGGAGTGCTGGACAGGGGCATAATTCACCCCTCCACTTT
CASARSAGQGHNSPLHF
>14|-|-|TRBV6-1|TRBJ1-1
TGTGCCAGCAGTGAGCCCGGGAGCTTTATAGGAGCTTTCTTT
CASSEPGSFIGAFF
>14|-|-|TRBV6-1|TRBJ2-7
TGTGCCAGCAGTGGTCAGAGGGGAACCTACGAGCAGTACTTC
CASSGQRGTYEQYF
>15|TRBD1|large|TRBV9|TRBJ2-7
TGTGCCAGCAGTTCGACAGGGTTCGTACAGGACGAGCAGTACTTC
CASSSTGFVQDEQYF
>16|-|once|TRBV7-9|TRBJ2-6
TGTGCCAGCACCCAAATGCGCATCTCTGGGGCCAACGTCCTGACTTTC
CASTQMRISGANVLTF
>15|TRBD1|-|TRBV10-3|TRBJ2-7
TGTGCCATCAGAGTAACAGGGGGAGCTTCCTACGAGCAGTACTTC
CAIRVTGGASYEQYF
>16|TRBD1|-|TRBV7-2|TRBJ2-3
TGTGCCAGCAGCTTGGATTTGGGACAGTCTAGGGGTACGCAGTATTTT
CASSLDLGQSRGTQYF
>14|-|-|TRBV10-3|TRBJ1-3
TGTGCCATCAGTGAGGCCGGATCTGGAAACACCATATATTTT
CAISEAGSGNTIYF
>14|-|-|TRBV5-4|TRBJ2-1
TGTGCCAGCAGCTTCGAGAAGGCGAGCGCCGAGCAGTTCTTC
CASSFEKASAEQFF